This TCR beta chain came from a study of brain T cells in children with intractable seizures. Data came from immunoSEQ multiplex PCR; TCRdb stores just in-frame clones and leaves some out. The table lists about 64,000 clones, approximately 95% of them singletons, with roughly 0.38% in the top ten. The receptor's source is a boy under two years old with focal cortical dysplasia and intractable seizures. Sample: peripheral blood, taken at surgery.

CDR3 nucleotide sequence: TGTGCCGACGGATGGGTTCCTGCCTCCTACAATGAGCAGTTCTTC. Translated: CADGWVPASYNEQFF. The genes are TRBV5-4 and TRBJ2-1, with D hard to call. The V gene lost 10 bases and the J gene lost 0 bases, with 17 bases spanning the gap. This CDR3 spans 15 amino acids. In germline, CDR1 is SGHNT, CDR2 YYREEE (reference sequence). Full variable domain (rest looked up from reference TRBV5-4 and TRBJ2-1): ETGVTQSPTHLIKTRGQQVTLRCSSQSGHNTVSWYQQALGQGPQFIFQYYREEENGRGNFPPRFSGLQFPNYSSELNVNALELDDSALYLCADGWVPASYNEQFFGPGTRLTVL.